Sequencing of this T cell receptor (beta chain) was carried out in a study of cytomegalovirus exposure and HLA in healthy donors. The overall study: Earlier results showed 120 million or so unique TCR beta sequences derived from about 179 million T cells. Regarding the study as a whole: Some segments of the V type, notably TRBV6-2 and TRBV6-3, were excluded as indistinguishable. High sensitivity and specificity were reportedly achieved when the classifier diagnosed cytomegalovirus status. At a 0.05 false discovery rate, a later analysis found around 17,000 TCR beta sequences to be associated with HLA alleles.

Regarding this clone: No antigen is known for it.

Primers: 60 Vbeta forward and 13 Jbeta reverse. Profiled with immunoSEQ multiplex PCR; TCRdb holds only in-frame clones, not every one. The sample has some 140,000 clones, around nine tenths seen once; the top ten hold 4% to 6.5%. V was pared by 1 base and J by 0 bases, with 12 bases between. From germline, CDR1 is SGHVS and CDR2 FQNEAQ. The CDR3 sequence is 17 residues long. Sequencing was carried out using PBMCs. V is TRBV7-8 and J is TRBJ2-2, with D possibly TRBD1 on 6 matching bases. This TCR derives from a woman under 40 in good health and CMV-seronegative. The DNA of the CDR3 is TGTGCCAGCAGCTTAGTCCCCCCAGGGGCGAACACCGGGGAGCTGTTTTTT. Encoded protein: CASSLVPPGANTGELFF.